The clone carrying this TCR beta chain was found once. The data stem from a study of blood T cell repertoires in COVID-19. Germline V gene sequence: CDR1 PRHDT, CDR2 FYEKMQ (reference sequence). The CDR3 consists of 15 residues. V shed 4 bases and J shed 1 base, with 13 bases lying between them. This table comes from immunoSEQ multiplex PCR, and its TCRdb copy is limited to in-frame clones, with some not included. The data contain about 270,000 clones, more than 80% of them singletons. The clonotype comes from a woman between 18 and 30 years old who had recovered from COVID-19. The chain joins TRBV13 to TRBJ1-1; D may be TRBD1 (6 bases). The sample taken for sequencing was PBMCs or T cells enriched from blood (not recorded which). The DNA of the CDR3 is TGTGCCAGCAGCTCAGTTAGGGGGACGAACACTGAAGCTTTCTTT. It yields the protein CASSSVRGTNTEAFF.